Sequencing of this T cell receptor (beta chain) was carried out in a study of shared clonotypes between healthy human individuals. The assay was immunoSEQ multiplex PCR, and TCRdb's table has in-frame clones only and misses some. The data hold around 2.5 million clones, with 93% observed a single time. The germline gives CDR1 MDHEN, CDR2 SYDVKM. The trim removed 2 bases at V and 4 bases at J, leaving 12 bases unmatched. There are 17 residues in the CDR3. The chain links TRBV28 to TRBJ2-5; 8 bases are shared with TRBD2. This TCR derives from a man between 18 and 35 years old in good health. Some clones in this sample may be carry-over from other donors' samples. The sequenced material came from naive CD4+ T cells from PBMCs. Sample subset: CD45RA+ positively selected. CDR3 DNA sequence: TGTGCCAGCAGTTTAGTTCTAGCGGGCTCTCGGGTAGAGACCCAGTACTTC. It encodes CASSLVLAGSRVETQYF.